The entry below gives a single T cell receptor (beta chain) sequence along with its context. Libraries were prepared by immunoSEQ multiplex PCR; TCRdb keeps only in-frame clonotypes and omits some of them. The table includes around 2.1 million clones, approximately 94% detected once. CD45RO negativity and positive selection for CCR7 defined naive CD8 cells, a population that excluded terminally differentiated effector memory CD45RA+ cells. The sample originates from a study of shared clonotypes between healthy human individuals. Per germline, CDR1 MNHEY and CDR2 SMNVEV (reference sequence). The CDR3 runs to 16 residues. V dropped 2 bases and J dropped 4 bases, with 15 bases sitting between them.

The TCR was taken from a man aged 18 to 29 in good health. Some clones in this sample may be carry-over from other donors' samples. The specimen sequenced was naive CD8+ T cells from PBMCs. V and J are TRBV27 and TRBJ1-5; D perhaps matches TRBD1 (6 bases). CDR3 loop: CASSLVGAPANQPQHF. The CDR3 DNA is TGTGCCAGCAGTTTAGTGGGGGCTCCCGCGAATCAGCCCCAGCATTTT.